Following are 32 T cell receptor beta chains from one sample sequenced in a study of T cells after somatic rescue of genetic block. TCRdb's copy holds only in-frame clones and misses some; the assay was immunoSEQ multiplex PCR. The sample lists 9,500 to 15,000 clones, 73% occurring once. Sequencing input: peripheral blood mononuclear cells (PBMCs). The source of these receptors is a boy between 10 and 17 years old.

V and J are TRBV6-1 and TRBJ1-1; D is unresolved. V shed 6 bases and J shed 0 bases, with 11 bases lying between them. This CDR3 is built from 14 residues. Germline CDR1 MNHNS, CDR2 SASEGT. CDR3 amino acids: CASRSDYLNTEAFF. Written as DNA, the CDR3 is TGTGCCAGCAGATCGGACTATCTGAACACTGAAGCTTTCTTT.

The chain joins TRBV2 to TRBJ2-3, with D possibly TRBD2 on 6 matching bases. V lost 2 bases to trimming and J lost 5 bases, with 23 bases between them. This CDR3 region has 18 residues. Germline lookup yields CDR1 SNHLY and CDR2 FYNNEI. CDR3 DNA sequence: TGTGCCAGCAGTGAAAGAGGTCTAGCGATGGGATGGATAGATACGCAGTATTTT. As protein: CASSERGLAMGWIDTQYF.

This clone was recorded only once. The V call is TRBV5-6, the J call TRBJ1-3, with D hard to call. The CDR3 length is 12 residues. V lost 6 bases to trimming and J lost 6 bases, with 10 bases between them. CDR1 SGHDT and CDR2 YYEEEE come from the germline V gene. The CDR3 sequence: CASNGRLNTIYF. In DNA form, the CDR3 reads TGTGCCAGCAATGGCAGACTAAACACCATATATTTT.

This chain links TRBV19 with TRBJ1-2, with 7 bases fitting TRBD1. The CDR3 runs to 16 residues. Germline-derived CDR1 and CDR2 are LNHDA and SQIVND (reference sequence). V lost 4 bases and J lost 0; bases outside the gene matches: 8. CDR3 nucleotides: TGTGCCAGTAGTACCGGGACAGCCATCCCTAACTATGGCTACACCTTC. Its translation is CASSTGTAIPNYGYTF. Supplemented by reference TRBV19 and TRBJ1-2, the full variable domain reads DGGITQSPKYLFRKEGQNVTLSCEQNLNHDAMYWYRQDPGQGLRLIYYSQIVNDFQKGDIAEGYSVSREKKESFPLTVTSAQKNPTAFYLCASSTGTAIPNYGYTFGSGTRLTVV.

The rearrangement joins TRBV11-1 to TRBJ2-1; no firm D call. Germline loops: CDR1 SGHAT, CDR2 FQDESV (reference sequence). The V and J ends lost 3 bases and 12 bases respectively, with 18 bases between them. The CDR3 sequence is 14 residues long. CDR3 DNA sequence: TGTGCCAGCAGCTTGGGCTCTGGGTCCTTAGGGCAGTTCTTC. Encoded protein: CASSLGSGSLGQFF.

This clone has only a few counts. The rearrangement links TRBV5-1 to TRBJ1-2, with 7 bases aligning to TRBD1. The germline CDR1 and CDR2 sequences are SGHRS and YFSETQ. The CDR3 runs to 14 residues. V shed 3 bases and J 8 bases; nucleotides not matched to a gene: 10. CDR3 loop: CASSYYTGEGGYTF. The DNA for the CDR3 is TGCGCCAGCAGCTATTACACAGGGGAAGGAGGCTACACCTTC.

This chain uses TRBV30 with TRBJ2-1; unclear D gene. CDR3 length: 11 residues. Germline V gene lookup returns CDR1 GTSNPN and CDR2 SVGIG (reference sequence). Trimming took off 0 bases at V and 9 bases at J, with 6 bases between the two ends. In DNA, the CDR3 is TGTGCCTGGAGTGTACGAGGTGAGCAGTTCTTC. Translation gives CAWSVRGEQFF.

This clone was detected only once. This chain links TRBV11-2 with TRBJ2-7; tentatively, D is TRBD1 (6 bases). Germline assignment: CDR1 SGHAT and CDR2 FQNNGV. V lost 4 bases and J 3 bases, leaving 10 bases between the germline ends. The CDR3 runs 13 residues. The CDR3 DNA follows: TGTGCCAGCAGCTCACAGGGTGGCTACGAGCAGTACTTC. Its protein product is CASSSQGGYEQYF.

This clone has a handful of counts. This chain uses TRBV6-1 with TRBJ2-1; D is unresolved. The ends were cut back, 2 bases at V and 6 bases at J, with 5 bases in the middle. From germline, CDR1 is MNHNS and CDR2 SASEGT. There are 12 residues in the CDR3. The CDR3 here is CASSEWANEQFF. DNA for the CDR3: TGTGCCAGCAGTGAATGGGCCAATGAGCAGTTCTTC.

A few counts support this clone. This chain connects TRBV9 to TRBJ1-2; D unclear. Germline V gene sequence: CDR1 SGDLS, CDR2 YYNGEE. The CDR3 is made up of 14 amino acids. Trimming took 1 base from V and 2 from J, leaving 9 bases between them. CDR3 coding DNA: TGTGCCAGCAGCGTAAGGAACACAAACTATGGCTACACCTTC. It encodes CASSVRNTNYGYTF.

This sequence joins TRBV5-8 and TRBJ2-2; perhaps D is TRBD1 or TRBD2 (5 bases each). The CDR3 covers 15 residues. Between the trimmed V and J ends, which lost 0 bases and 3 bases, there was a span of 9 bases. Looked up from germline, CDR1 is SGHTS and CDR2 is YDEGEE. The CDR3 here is CASSLGRGDTGELFF. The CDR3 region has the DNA TGTGCCAGCAGCTTGGGTAGGGGAGACACCGGGGAGCTGTTTTTT.

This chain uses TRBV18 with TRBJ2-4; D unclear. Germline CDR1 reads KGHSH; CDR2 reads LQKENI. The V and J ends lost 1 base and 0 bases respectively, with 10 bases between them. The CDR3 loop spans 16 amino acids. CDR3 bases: TGTGCCAGCTCACCACAGGGCCACCTAGCCAAAAACATTCAGTACTTC. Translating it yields CASSPQGHLAKNIQYF.

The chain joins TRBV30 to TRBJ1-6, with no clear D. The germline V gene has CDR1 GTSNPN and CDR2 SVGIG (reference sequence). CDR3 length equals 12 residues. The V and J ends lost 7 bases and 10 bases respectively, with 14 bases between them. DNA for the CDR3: TGTGCCTCCAGGCTGATCGGGTCACCCCTCCACTTT. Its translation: CASRLIGSPLHF.

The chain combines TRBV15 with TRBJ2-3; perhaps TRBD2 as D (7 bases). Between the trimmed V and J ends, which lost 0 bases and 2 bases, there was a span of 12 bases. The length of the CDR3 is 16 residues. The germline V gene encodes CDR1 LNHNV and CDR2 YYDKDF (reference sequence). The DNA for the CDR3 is TGTGCCACCAGCAGAGATCCACGGGGGGCCACAGATACGCAGTATTTT. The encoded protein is CATSRDPRGATDTQYF. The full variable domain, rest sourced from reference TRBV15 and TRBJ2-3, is DAMVIQNPRYQVTQFGKPVTLSCSQTLNHNVMYWYQQKSSQAPKLLFHYYDKDFNNEADTPDNFQSRRPNTSFCFLDIRSPGLGDTAMYLCATSRDPRGATDTQYFGPGTRLTVL.

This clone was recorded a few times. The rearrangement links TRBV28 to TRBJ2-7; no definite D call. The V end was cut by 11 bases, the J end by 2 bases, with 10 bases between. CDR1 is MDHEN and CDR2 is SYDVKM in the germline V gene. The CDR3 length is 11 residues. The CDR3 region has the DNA TGTGCCTGCACGACCCCCTACGAGCAGTACTTC. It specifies CACTTPYEQYF.

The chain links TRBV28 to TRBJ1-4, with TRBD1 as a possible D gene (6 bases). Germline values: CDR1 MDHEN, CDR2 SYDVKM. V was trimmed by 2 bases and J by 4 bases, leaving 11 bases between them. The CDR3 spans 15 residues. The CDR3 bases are TGTGCCAGCAGTTTAGCGGGGGGCCTTAATGAAAAACTGTTTTTT. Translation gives CASSLAGGLNEKLFF.

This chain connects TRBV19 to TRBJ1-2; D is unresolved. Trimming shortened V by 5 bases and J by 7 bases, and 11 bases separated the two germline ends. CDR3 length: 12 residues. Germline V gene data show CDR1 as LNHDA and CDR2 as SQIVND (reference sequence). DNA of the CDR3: TGTGCCAGTAGTCGACTGGCGGGTGGCTACACCTTC. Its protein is CASSRLAGGYTF.

CDR3 loop: CASSLGGGSYEQYF. The CDR3 bases are TGCGCCAGCAGCTTGGGGGGCGGCTCCTACGAGCAGTACTTC. The chain has TRBV5-1 and TRBJ2-7, with a weak D call TRBD1 (5 bases). Trimming took 0 bases from V and 0 from J, leaving 7 bases between them. This CDR3 contains 14 residues. Germline values: CDR1 SGHRS, CDR2 YFSETQ.

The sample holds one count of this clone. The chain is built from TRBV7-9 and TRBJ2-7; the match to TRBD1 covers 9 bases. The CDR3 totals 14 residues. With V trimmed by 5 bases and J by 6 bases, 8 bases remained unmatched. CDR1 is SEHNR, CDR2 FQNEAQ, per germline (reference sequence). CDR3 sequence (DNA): TGTGCCAGCAGCCTAGGAACAGGGGGCACCGAGCAGTACTTC. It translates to CASSLGTGGTEQYF.

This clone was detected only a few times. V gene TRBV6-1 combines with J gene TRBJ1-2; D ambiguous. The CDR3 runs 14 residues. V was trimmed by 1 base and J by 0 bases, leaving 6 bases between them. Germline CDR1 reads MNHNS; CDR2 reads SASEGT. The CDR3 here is CASSEDSSNYGYTF. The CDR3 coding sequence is TGTGCCAGCAGTGAAGACAGTTCTAACTATGGCTACACCTTC.

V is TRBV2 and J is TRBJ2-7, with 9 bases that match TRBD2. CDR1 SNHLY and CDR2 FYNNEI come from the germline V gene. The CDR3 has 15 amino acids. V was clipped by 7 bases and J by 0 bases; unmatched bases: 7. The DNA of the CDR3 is TGTGCCAGCAAAGGAGGGCGGGAGGGCTCCTACGAGCAGTACTTC. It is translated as CASKGGREGSYEQYF.

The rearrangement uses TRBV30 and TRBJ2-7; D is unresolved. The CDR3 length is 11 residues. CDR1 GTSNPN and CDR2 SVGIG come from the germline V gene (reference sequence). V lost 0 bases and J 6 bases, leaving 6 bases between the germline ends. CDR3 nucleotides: TGTGCCTGGAGTGTATGGTTCGAGCAGTACTTC. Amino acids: CAWSVWFEQYF.

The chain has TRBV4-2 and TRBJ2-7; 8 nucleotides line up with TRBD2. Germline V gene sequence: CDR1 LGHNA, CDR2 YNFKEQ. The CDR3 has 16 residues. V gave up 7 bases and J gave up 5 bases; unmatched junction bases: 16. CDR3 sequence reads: CASTYQPGLVKNEQYF. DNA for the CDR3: TGTGCCAGCACCTATCAACCGGGACTAGTGAAAAACGAGCAGTACTTC.

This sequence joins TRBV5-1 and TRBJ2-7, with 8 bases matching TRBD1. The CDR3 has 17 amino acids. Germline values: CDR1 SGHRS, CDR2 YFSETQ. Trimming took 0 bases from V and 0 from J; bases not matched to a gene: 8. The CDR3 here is CASSLVGLTGDSYEQYF. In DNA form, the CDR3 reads TGCGCCAGCAGCTTGGTAGGATTGACAGGGGACTCCTACGAGCAGTACTTC.

The DNA for the CDR3 is TGTGCCAGACCCGGGGGCCGAGGCACCGGAAAAGATTCACCCCTCCACTTT. It is translated as CARPGGRGTGKDSPLHF. This chain links TRBV21-1 with TRBJ1-6. TRBV21-1 corresponds to a pseudogene. This CDR3 contains 17 residues.

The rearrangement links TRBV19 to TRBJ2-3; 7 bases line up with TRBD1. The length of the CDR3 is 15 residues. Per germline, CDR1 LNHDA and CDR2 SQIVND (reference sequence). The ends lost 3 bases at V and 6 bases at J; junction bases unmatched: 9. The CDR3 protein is CASSIIAGGLDTQYF. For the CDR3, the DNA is TGTGCCAGTAGTATTATAGCAGGGGGTCTGGATACGCAGTATTTT.

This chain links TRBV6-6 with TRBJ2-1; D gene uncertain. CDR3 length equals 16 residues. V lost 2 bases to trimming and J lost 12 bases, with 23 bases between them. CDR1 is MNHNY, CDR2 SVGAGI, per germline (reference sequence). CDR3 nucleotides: TGTGCCAGCAGTTACGTACAGACGCTAACTACGGTCTGGCAGTTCTTC. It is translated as CASSYVQTLTTVWQFF.

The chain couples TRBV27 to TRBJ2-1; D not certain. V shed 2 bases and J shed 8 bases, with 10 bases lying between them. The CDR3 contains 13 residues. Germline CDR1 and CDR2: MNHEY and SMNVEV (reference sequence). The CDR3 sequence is CASSLNTHDEQFF. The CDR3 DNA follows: TGTGCCAGCAGTTTAAACACGCATGATGAGCAGTTCTTC.

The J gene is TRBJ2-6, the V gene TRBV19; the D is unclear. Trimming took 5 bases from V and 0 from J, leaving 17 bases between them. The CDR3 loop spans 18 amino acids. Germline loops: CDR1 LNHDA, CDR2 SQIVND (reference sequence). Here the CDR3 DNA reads TGTGCCAGTAGTGATCCCCCCCAGAGGTTCTCTGGGGCCAACGTCCTGACTTTC. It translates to CASSDPPQRFSGANVLTF.

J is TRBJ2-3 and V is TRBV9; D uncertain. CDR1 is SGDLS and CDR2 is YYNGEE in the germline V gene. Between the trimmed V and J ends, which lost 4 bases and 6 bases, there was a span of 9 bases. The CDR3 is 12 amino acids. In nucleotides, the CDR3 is TGTGCCAGCAGCCCCTCACGCGATACGCAGTATTTT. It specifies CASSPSRDTQYF.

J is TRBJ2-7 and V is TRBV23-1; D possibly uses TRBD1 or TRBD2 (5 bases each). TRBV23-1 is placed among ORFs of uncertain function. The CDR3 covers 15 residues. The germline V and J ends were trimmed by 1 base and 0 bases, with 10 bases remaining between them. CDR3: CASSQFWDDSYEQYF. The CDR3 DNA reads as TGCGCCAGCAGTCAATTTTGGGACGACTCCTACGAGCAGTACTTC.

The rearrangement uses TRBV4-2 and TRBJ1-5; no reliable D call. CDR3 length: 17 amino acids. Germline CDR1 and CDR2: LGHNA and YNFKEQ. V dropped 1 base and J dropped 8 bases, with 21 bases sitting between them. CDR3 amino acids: CASSQARGGTDGKPQHF. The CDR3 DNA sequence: TGTGCCAGCAGCCAAGCAAGAGGCGGAACAGACGGAAAGCCCCAGCATTTT.